The T cell receptor beta chain under discussion was sequenced for a study of T cell changes during pregnancy in multiple sclerosis. Measured with immunoSEQ multiplex PCR; TCRdb has only the in-frame clones, and not every one. This sample has approximately 30,000 clones, with 91% found just once. This clone was seen once. CDR1 and CDR2 (germline): PRHDT, FYEKMQ (reference sequence). The CDR3 is 14 residues long. V lost 5 bases and J lost 2; bases outside the gene matches: 3. The receptor's source is a female donor in good health, enrolled as a control in a pregnancy study. The chain joins TRBV13 to TRBJ2-5; 9 bases line up with TRBD1. Sample: CD8+ T cells from peripheral blood mononuclear cells, taken in the second trimester of pregnancy. CDR3 protein: CASSPDRGQETQYF. CDR3 nucleotides: TGTGCCAGCAGCCCGGACAGGGGTCAAGAGACCCAGTACTTC.